This T cell receptor (beta chain) is from a study of tumor-infiltrating lymphocytes in primary liver carcinoma. Germline lookup yields CDR1 SGHDT and CDR2 YYEEEE. The CDR3 runs to 13 residues. Study-wide results and limits: Tumors and blood were compared for top-250-clone fraction, and tumors had the significantly higher value (p = 0.039).

cDNA specific to TCR beta was made from 500 ng of total RNA, with a constant-region primer employed for priming. Investigators got TCR beta libraries out of three nested multiplex PCR rounds, done with slightly modified ARM-PCR. PCR rounds one and two used TRBV1-TRBV30 forward primers with a C-beta reverse primer for around 9 cycles each. From the multiplex PCR reads, TCRdb called clonotypes with MiXCR, one entry per CDR3 protein. Among fewer than 350,000 distinct CDR3 sequences listed, approximately 65% were seen once. Remarks on this clonotype: The antigen is undetermined. Compared with germline, one end of the junction differs, possibly owing to a read error.

Extraction also yielded germline DNA, while blood RNA was obtained from unsorted whole blood. The patients, who had chronic HBV infection, were treatment-naive (untreated). Prior to surgery, four milliliters of peripheral blood were drawn. The J gene is TRBJ2-5, the V gene TRBV5-6; D is ambiguous. The sample consisted of peripheral blood. The source of this sequence is a man in his forties with primary liver carcinoma and hepatitis B virus infection. The CDR3, as DNA: TGTGCCTGCAGCTTTCCGTACCAAGAGACCCAGTACTTC. Protein product: CACSFPYQETQYF.